Detailed here is one T cell receptor beta chain. These data are taken from a study of blood T cell repertoires in COVID-19. The CDR3 contains 12 residues. V gave up 4 bases and J gave up 5 bases, with 9 bases separating them. From germline, CDR1 is SGHRS and CDR2 YFSETQ. TCRdb's copy holds only in-frame clones and misses some; the assay was immunoSEQ multiplex PCR. The sample has around 130,000 clones, 70% to 90% seen once. V usage is TRBV5-1 and J usage is TRBJ2-5; no clear D gene. The sequenced sample consisted of peripheral blood. This sequence originates from a woman in her fifties or sixties with acute or convalescent COVID-19. CDR3 in amino acids: CASSAGSETQYF. CDR3 nucleotide sequence: TGCGCCAGCAGCGCCGGTTCCGAGACCCAGTACTTC.